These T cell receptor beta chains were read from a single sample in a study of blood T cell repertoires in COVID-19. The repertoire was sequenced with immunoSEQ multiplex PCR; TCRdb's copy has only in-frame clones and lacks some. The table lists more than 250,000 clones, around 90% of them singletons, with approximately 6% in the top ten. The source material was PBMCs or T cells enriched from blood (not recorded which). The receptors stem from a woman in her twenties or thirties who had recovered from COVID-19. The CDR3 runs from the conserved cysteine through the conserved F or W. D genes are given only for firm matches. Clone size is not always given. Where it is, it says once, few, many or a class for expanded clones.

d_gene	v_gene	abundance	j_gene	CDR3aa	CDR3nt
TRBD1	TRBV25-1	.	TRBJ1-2	CASSGPGQRDYGYTF	TGTGCCAGCAGTGGACCGGGACAGAGGGACTATGGCTACACCTTC
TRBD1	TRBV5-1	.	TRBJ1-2	CASSLNWGRQGDGYTF	TGCGCCAGCAGCTTGAACTGGGGCCGACAGGGTGATGGCTACACCTTC
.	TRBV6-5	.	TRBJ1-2	CASRNVGGGGYGYTF	TGTGCCAGCAGAAACGTCGGGGGGGGCGGGTATGGCTACACCTTC
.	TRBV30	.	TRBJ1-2	CAWTSGKDYGYTF	TGTGCCTGGACCTCAGGGAAAGACTATGGCTACACCTTC
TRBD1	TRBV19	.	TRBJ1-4	CASSMPGTGDEKLFF	TGTGCCAGTAGTATGCCCGGGACAGGGGATGAAAAACTGTTTTTT
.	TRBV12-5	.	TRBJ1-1	CASGLVVTGGDTEAFF	TGTGCTAGTGGTTTGGTAGTAACAGGTGGGGACACTGAAGCTTTCTTT
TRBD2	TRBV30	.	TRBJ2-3	CAWSTRGGASMADTQYF	TGTGCCTGGAGCACCCGGGGGGGGGCAAGCATGGCAGATACGCAGTATTTT
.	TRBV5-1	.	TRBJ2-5	CASSLDTGPQETQYF	TGCGCCAGCAGCTTGGATACAGGGCCCCAAGAGACCCAGTACTTC
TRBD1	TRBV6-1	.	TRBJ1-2	CASRADRAQGYGYTF	TGTGCCAGCAGAGCCGACAGGGCCCAGGGCTATGGCTACACCTTC
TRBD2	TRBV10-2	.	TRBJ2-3	CASTTGSGGAKDTQYF	TGCGCCAGCACCACGGGTAGCGGGGGGGCAAAAGATACGCAGTATTTT
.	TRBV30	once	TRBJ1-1	CAWKTEINTEAFF	TGTGCCTGGAAGACAGAGATTAACACTGAAGCTTTCTTT
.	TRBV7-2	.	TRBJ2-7	CASSLPTSYEQYF	TGTGCCAGCAGCTTACCCACTTCCTACGAGCAGTACTTC
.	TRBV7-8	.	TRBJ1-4	CASSPQGLNEKLFF	TGTGCCAGCAGCCCCCAGGGACTTAATGAAAAACTGTTTTTT
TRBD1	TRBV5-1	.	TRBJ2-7	CASSTGQNYEQYF	TGCGCCAGCAGCACGGGACAGAACTACGAGCAGTACTTC
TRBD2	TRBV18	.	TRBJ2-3	CASSPLAGGADTQYF	TGTGCCAGCTCACCACTAGCGGGGGGGGCAGATACGCAGTATTTT
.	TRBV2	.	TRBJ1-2	CASRPPGASLGYGYTF	TGTGCCAGCAGGCCACCGGGAGCCAGCCTGGGCTATGGCTACACCTTC
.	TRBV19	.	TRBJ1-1	CASSRPGVGTEAFF	TGTGCCAGTAGTCGGCCAGGGGTTGGGACTGAAGCTTTCTTT
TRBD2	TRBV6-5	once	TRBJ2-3	CASRALAGRSDTQYF	TGTGCCAGCAGGGCCCTAGCGGGGAGATCAGATACGCAGTATTTT
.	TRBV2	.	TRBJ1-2	CASSEQARYGYTF	TGTGCCAGCAGTGAACAGGCCCGCTATGGCTACACCTTC
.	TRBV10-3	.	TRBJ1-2	CAISESGRTVTNYGYTF	TGTGCCATCAGTGAGTCTGGAAGAACAGTCACTAACTATGGCTACACCTTC
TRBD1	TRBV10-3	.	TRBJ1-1	CAISDLDRASEAFF	TGTGCCATCAGTGACCTGGACAGGGCCTCCGAAGCTTTCTTT
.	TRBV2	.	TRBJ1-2	CASSLRLLNYGYTF	TGTGCCAGCAGCCTCAGACTGTTAAACTATGGCTACACCTTC
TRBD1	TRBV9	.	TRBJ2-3	CASSRGQGSTDTQYF	TGTGCCAGCAGCCGTGGACAGGGGAGCACAGATACGCAGTATTTT
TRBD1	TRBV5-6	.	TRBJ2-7	CASRRGQGYEQYF	TGTGCCAGCAGGAGGGGACAGGGCTACGAGCAGTACTTC
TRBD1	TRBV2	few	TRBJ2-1	CASSPRQGRNNEQFF	TGTGCCAGCAGTCCTCGACAGGGGCGAAACAATGAGCAGTTCTTC
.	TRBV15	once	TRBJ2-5	CATSRDAGTQYF	TGTGCCACCAGCAGAGATGCGGGGACCCAGTACTTC
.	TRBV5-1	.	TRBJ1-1	CASSPSGSLQAFF	TGCGCCAGCAGCCCCTCCGGGTCACTGCAAGCTTTCTTT
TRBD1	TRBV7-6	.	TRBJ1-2	CASSQGDRGPNYGYTF	TGTGCCAGCAGCCAGGGGGACAGGGGGCCTAACTATGGCTACACCTTC
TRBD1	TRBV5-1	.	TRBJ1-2	CASSLDSQGVNYGYTF	TGCGCCAGCAGCTTGGACTCACAGGGGGTGAACTATGGCTACACCTTC
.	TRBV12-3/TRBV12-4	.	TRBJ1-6	CASRGANSPLHF	TGTGCCAGCAGGGGGGCCAATTCACCCCTCCACTTT
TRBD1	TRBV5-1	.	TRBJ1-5	CASSLEGATNQPQHF	TGCGCCAGCAGCTTGGAGGGGGCTACGAATCAGCCCCAGCATTTT
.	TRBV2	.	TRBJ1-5	CASSEARGHRNQPQHF	TGTGCCAGCAGTGAAGCGCGTGGACATCGCAATCAGCCCCAGCATTTT
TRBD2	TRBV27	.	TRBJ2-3	CASSPQRGSTDTQYF	TGTGCCAGCAGTCCTCAGCGGGGGAGCACAGATACGCAGTATTTT
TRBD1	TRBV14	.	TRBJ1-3	CASSLRTGKSGNTIYF	TGTGCCAGCAGCCTCCGGACAGGGAAGAGTGGAAACACCATATATTTT
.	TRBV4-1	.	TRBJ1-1	CASSQDGGSAWTEAFF	TGCGCCAGCAGCCAAGATGGGGGCTCCGCCTGGACTGAAGCTTTCTTT
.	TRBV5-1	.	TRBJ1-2	CASSAGQHYGYTF	TGCGCCAGCAGCGCCGGACAGCACTATGGCTACACCTTC
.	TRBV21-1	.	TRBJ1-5	CASSKGHGGGVVRCQPQHF	TGTGCCAGCAGCAAAGGACATGGAGGAGGGGTGGTCAGATGTCAGCCCCAGCATTTT
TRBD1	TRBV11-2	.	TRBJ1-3	CASSFLTGGTSGNTIYF	TGTGCCAGCAGCTTCTTGACAGGGGGCACCTCTGGAAACACCATATATTTT
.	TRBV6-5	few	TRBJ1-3	CASTQRLDSGNTIYF	TGTGCCAGCACCCAGAGACTTGACAGTGGAAACACCATATATTTT
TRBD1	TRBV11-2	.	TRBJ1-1	CASSSGTGKLWPEAFF	TGTGCCAGCAGCTCCGGGACAGGGAAGCTCTGGCCTGAAGCTTTCTTT
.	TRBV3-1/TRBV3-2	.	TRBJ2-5	CASSLGYRQETQYF	TGTGCCAGCAGCCTCGGGTACCGACAAGAGACCCAGTACTTC
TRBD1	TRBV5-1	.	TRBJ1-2	CASRMGTGGSYGYTF	TGCGCCAGCAGAATGGGGACAGGGGGAAGCTATGGCTACACCTTC
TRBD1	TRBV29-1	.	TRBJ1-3	CSVGDRGGNTIYF	TGCAGCGTTGGGGACAGGGGGGGAAACACCATATATTTT